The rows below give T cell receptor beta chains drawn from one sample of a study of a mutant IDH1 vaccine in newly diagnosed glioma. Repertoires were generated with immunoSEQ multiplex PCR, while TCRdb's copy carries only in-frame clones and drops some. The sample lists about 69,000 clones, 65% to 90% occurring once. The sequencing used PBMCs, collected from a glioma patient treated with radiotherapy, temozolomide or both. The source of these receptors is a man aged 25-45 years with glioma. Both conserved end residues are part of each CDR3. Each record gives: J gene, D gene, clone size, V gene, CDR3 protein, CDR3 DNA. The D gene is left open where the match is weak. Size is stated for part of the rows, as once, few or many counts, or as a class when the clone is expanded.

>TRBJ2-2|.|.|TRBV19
CASSIAAGTTGELFF
TGTGCCAGTAGTATAGCGGCAGGGACCACCGGGGAGCTGTTTTTT
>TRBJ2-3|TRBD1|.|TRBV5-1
CASNTGLGDRDTDTQYF
TGCGCCAGCAACACAGGGTTAGGGGACAGGGACACAGATACGCAGTATTTT
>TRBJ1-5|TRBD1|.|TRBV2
CASRGDRVSNQPQHF
TGTGCCAGCAGGGGGGACAGGGTGAGCAATCAGCCCCAGCATTTT
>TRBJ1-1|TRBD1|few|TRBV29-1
CSVRQGRDTEAFF
TGCAGCGTCAGACAGGGTCGGGACACTGAAGCTTTCTTT
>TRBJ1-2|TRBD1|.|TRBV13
CASSTQLDRAYGYTF
TGTGCCAGCAGCACCCAGCTAGACAGGGCCTATGGCTACACCTTC
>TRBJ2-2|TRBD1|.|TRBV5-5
CASSRTGGATGELFF
TGTGCCAGCAGCAGGACAGGGGGAGCGACCGGGGAGCTGTTTTTT
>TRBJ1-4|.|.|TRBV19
CASGGTKNEKLFF
TGTGCCAGTGGGGGGACGAAGAATGAAAAACTGTTTTTT
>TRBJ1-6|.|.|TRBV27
CASSLSVNDGGRFSPLHF
TGTGCCAGCAGTTTATCGGTTAACGATGGGGGGCGCTTTTCACCCCTCCACTTT
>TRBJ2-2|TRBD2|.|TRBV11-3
CASSSGLAGNTGELFF
TGTGCCAGCAGCTCGGGACTAGCGGGGAACACCGGGGAGCTGTTTTTT
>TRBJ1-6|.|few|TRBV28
CASTMLGVPLHF
TGTGCCAGCACTATGCTGGGGGTCCCCCTCCACTTT
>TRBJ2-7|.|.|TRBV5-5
CASSGRAVLAYEQYF
TGTGCCAGCAGCGGACGAGCAGTGCTTGCCTACGAGCAGTACTTC
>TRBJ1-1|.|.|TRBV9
CASSVGAVAAISEAFF
TGTGCCAGCAGCGTAGGTGCGGTGGCAGCTATATCTGAAGCTTTCTTT
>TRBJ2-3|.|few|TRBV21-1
CASSTRDGFTDTQYF
TGTGCCAGCAGCACCCGGGACGGATTCACAGATACGCAGTATTTT
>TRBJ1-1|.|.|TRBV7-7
CASSRLGINTEAFF
TGTGCCAGCAGCCGATTAGGGATAAACACTGAAGCTTTCTTT
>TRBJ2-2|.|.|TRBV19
CASSIRVTSRELFF
TGTGCCAGTAGTATCCGGGTAACTTCCAGGGAGCTGTTTTTT
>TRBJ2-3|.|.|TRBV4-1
CASSLVSDTQYF
TGCGCCAGCAGCCTGGTCTCAGACACGCAGTATTTT
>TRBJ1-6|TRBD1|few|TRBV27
CASSSYDRGRESPLHF
TGTGCCAGCAGTTCATACGACAGGGGGCGGGAGTCACCCCTCCACTTT
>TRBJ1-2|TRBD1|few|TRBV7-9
CASSSLDREYGYGYTF
TGTGCCAGCAGCTCCCTAGACAGGGAGTATGGGTATGGCTACACCTTC
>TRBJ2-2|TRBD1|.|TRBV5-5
CASSPDRGRSNTGELFF
TGTGCCAGCAGCCCAGACAGGGGGCGGTCAAACACCGGGGAGCTGTTTTTT
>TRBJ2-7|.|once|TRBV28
CASSAEKNEQYF
TGTGCCAGCAGTGCGGAGAAGAACGAGCAGTACTTC
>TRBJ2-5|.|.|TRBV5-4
CASSTKNQETQYF
TGTGCCAGCAGCACCAAAAACCAAGAGACCCAGTACTTC
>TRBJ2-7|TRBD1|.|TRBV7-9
CASSLLTGFGEQYF
TGTGCCAGCAGCTTGCTGACAGGGTTCGGCGAGCAGTACTTC
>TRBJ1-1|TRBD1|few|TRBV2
CASSEENSSTGRAFF
TGTGCCAGCAGTGAAGAAAATAGCTCGACAGGGAGAGCTTTCTTT
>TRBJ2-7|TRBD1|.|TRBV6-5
CASSRTGTGEGQYF
TGTGCCAGCAGTCGGACGGGGACAGGGGAAGGGCAGTACTTC
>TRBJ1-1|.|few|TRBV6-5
CASSYRNRDTEAFF
TGTGCCAGCAGTTATAGGAACAGGGACACTGAAGCTTTCTTT
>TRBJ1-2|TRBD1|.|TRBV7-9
CASSPWDRDYGYTF
TGTGCCAGCAGCCCTTGGGACAGGGACTATGGCTACACCTTC
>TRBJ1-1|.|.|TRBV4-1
CASSQGTMGMNTEAFF
TGCGCCAGCAGCCAAGGGACGATGGGTATGAACACTGAAGCTTTCTTT
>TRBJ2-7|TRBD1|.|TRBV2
CASSYHRGEEQYF
TGTGCCAGCAGTTACCACAGGGGCGAGGAGCAGTACTTC
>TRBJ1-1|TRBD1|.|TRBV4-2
CASSRQGQGAFRNTEAFF
TGTGCCAGCAGCCGCCAGGGACAGGGGGCCTTTCGGAACACTGAAGCTTTCTTT
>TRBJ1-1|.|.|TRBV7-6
CASFGGTEAFMNTEAFF
TGTGCCAGCTTTGGGGGAACGGAGGCTTTCATGAACACTGAAGCTTTCTTT
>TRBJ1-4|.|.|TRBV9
CASSADGRVDEKLFF
TGTGCCAGCAGCGCAGATGGCAGGGTAGATGAAAAACTGTTTTTT
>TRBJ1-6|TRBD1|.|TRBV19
CASSTGAYNSPLHF
TGTGCCAGTAGCACAGGGGCCTATAATTCACCCCTCCACTTT
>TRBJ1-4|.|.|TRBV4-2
CASTQRRGLGLFF
TGTGCCAGCACCCAAAGGAGGGGGTTAGGGCTGTTTTTT
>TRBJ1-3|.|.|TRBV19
CASSSGNSGNTIYF
TGTGCCAGTAGTTCGGGGAACTCTGGAAACACCATATATTTT
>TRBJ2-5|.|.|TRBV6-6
CASSYPSGGLQETQYF
TGTGCCAGCAGTTATCCCTCCGGGGGGCTCCAAGAGACCCAGTACTTC
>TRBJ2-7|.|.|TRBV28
CASSSWTAAYEQYF
TGTGCCAGCAGTTCATGGACAGCAGCCTACGAGCAGTACTTC
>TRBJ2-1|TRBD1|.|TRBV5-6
CASSLTGVYNEQFF
TGTGCCAGCAGCTTGACAGGGGTCTACAATGAGCAGTTCTTC
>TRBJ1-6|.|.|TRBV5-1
CASSLEYSPLHF
TGCGCCAGCAGCTTGGAGTATTCACCCCTCCACTTT
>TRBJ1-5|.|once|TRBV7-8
CASSLGVAERNQPQHF
TGTGCCAGCAGCTTAGGGGTGGCGGAACGAAATCAGCCCCAGCATTTT
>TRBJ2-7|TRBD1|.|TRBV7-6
CASSQGQGLYEQYF
TGTGCCAGCAGCCAGGGACAGGGACTCTACGAGCAGTACTTC
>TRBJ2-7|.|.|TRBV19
CASSNQGGYEQYF
TGTGCCAGTAGTAATCAGGGGGGATACGAGCAGTACTTC
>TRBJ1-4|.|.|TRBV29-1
CSVSGTGNEKLFF
TGCAGCGTTTCCGGGACGGGTAATGAAAAACTGTTTTTT
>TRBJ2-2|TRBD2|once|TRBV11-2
CASSSLAGTNTGELFF
TGTGCCAGCAGCTCACTAGCGGGGACAAACACCGGGGAGCTGTTTTTT
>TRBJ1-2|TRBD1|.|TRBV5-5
CASSFRGQGYYGYTF
TGTGCCAGCAGCTTTCGGGGACAGGGATACTATGGCTACACCTTC
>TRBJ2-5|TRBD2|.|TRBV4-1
CASSQVGLAGETQYF
TGCGCCAGCAGCCAAGTAGGACTAGCGGGGGAGACCCAGTACTTC
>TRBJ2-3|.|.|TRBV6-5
CASSYSGTDLDTQYF
TGTGCCAGCAGCTACTCTGGGACGGATTTAGATACGCAGTATTTT
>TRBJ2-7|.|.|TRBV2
CASSEALLVGPYEQYF
TGTGCCAGCAGTGAAGCGCTTCTGGTAGGTCCCTACGAGCAGTACTTC
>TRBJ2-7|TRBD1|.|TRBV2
CASSETGQSSYEQYF
TGTGCCAGCAGTGAAACGGGACAGAGCTCCTACGAGCAGTACTTC
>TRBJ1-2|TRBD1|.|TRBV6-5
CASSMDRGSGYTF
TGTGCCAGCAGTATGGACAGGGGGTCTGGCTACACCTTC
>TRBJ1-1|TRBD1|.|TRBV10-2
CASLNLTGQGRTEAFF
TGCGCCAGCCTAAACCTAACGGGACAGGGGAGGACTGAAGCTTTCTTT
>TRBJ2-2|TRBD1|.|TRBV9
CASSTRTGRELFF
TGTGCCAGCAGCACCCGGACAGGCAGGGAGCTGTTTTTT
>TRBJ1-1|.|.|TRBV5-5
CASSLRDAYEAFF
TGTGCCAGCAGCTTGAGGGATGCATATGAAGCTTTCTTT
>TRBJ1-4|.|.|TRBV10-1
CASSGNRGEKLFF
TGCGCCAGCTCGGGGAATAGAGGTGAAAAACTGTTTTTT
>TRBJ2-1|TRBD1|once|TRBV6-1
CASSGQGDEQFF
TGTGCCAGCAGTGGACAGGGGGATGAGCAGTTCTTC
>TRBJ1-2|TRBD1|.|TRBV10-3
CAISESGTGHYGYTF
TGTGCCATCAGTGAGTCCGGGACAGGGCACTATGGCTACACCTTC
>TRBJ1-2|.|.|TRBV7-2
CASSLYSGQYGYTF
TGTGCCAGCAGCCTCTACTCCGGACAGTATGGCTACACCTTC
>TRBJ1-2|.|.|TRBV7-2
CASSPGGSNYGYTF
TGTGCCAGCAGCCCGGGTGGGTCTAACTATGGCTACACCTTC
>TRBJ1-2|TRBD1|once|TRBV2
CASSLDRDYGYTF
TGTGCCAGCAGTTTAGACAGGGACTATGGCTACACCTTC
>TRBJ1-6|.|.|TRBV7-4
CASSPSEDSDSPLHF
TGTGCCAGCAGCCCCTCGGAGGACTCGGATTCACCCCTCCACTTT